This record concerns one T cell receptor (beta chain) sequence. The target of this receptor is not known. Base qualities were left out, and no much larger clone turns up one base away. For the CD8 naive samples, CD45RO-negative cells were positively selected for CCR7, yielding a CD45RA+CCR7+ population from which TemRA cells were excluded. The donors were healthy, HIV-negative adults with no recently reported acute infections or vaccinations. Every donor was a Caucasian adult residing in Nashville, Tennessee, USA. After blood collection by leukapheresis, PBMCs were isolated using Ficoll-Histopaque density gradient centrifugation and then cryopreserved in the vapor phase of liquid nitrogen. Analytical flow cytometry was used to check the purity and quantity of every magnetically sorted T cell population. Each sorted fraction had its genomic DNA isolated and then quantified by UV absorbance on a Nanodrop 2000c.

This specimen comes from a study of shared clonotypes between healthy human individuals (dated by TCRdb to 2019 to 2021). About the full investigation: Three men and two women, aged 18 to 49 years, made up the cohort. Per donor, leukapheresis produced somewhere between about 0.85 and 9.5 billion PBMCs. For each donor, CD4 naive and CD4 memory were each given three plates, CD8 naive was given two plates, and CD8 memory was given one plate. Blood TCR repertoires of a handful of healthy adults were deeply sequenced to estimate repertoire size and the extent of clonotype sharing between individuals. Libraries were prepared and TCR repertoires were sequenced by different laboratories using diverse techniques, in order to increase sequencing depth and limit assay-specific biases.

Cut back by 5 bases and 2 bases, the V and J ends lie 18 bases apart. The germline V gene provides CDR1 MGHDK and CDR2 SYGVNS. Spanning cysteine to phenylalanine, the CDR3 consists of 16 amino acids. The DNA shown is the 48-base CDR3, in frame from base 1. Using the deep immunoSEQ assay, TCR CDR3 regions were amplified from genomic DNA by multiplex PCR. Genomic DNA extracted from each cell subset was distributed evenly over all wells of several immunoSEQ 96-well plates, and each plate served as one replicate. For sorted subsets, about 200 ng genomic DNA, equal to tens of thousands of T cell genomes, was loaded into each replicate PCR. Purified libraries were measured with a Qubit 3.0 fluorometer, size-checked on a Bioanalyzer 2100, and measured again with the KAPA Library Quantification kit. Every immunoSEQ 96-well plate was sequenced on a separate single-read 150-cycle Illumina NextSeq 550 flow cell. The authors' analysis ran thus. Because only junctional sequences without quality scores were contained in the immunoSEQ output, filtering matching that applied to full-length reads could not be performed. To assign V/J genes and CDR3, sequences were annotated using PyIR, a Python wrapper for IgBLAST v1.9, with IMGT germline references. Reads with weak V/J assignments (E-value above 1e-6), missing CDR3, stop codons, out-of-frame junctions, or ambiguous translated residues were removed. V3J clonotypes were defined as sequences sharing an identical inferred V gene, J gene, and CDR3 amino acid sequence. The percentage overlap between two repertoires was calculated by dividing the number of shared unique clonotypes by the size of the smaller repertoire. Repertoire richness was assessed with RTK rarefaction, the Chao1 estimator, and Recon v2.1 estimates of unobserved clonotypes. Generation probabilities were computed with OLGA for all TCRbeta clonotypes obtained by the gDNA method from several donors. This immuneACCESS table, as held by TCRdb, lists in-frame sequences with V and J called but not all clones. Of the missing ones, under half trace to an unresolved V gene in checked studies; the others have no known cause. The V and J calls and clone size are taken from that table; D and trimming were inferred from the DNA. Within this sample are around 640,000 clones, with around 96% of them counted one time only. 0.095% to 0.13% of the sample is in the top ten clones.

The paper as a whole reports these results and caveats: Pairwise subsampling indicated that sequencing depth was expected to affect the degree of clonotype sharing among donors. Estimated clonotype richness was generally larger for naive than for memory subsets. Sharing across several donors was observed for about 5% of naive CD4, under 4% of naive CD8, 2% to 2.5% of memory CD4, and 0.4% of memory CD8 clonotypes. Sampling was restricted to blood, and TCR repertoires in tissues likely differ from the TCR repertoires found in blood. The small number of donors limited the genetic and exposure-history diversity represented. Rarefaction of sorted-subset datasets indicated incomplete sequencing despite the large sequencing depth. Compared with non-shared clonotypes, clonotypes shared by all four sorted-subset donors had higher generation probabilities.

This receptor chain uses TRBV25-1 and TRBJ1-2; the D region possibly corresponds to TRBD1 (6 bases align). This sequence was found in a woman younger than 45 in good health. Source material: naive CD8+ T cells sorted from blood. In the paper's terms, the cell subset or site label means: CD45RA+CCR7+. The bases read TGTGCCAGCAGTACGTTGGGGGCAAAACTCAACTATGGCTACACCTTC. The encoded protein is CASSTLGAKLNYGYTF.